What follows are 20 T cell receptor beta chains derived from one specimen sequenced in a study of shared clonotypes between healthy human individuals. Some clones are missing from TCRdb's copy, which holds only in-frame ones; the method was immunoSEQ multiplex PCR. This table holds 2 million to 2.5 million clones, approximately 90% found once. Sequencing was done on a sample of naive CD4+ T cells from PBMCs. Subset defined: CD45RA+ positively selected. The receptor source for this set is a man between 18 and 29 years old in good health. Some clones in this sample may be carry-over from other donors' samples.

The genes are TRBV4-1 and TRBJ2-3; either TRBD1 or TRBD2 may supply D (6 bases each). V dropped 7 bases and J dropped 0 bases, with 17 bases sitting between them. CDR1 is MGHRA, CDR2 YSYEKL, per germline. This CDR3 contains 16 residues. As DNA, the CDR3 is TGCGCCAGCACCTGGCGGGACAATCCAAGCACAGATACGCAGTATTTT. The encoded protein is CASTWRDNPSTDTQYF.

The chain has TRBV28 and TRBJ1-1; possible D gene TRBD1, 6 bases. The V and J ends lost 9 bases and 0 bases respectively, with 11 bases between them. This CDR3 has 13 residues. Per the germline V gene, CDR1 is MDHEN and CDR2 is SYDVKM. CDR3 loop: CASRGWVNTEAFF. The CDR3 coding sequence is TGTGCCAGTAGGGGGTGGGTGAACACTGAAGCTTTCTTT. The full variable domain, completed using reference TRBV28 and TRBJ1-1, is DVKVTQSSRYLVKRTGEKVFLECVQDMDHENMFWYRQDPGLGLRLIYFSYDVKMKEKGDIPEGYSVSREKKERFSLILESASTNQTSMYLCASRGWVNTEAFFGQGTRLTVV.

V usage is TRBV5-5 and J usage is TRBJ2-3, with a tentative D call TRBD2 (6 bases). V lost 1 base, J lost 5 bases, and 14 bases lay in between. The CDR3 is 15 amino acids. The germline CDR1 and CDR2 sequences are SGHKS and YYEKEE (reference sequence). This chain's CDR3 is CASSLTGGRGDTQYF. Here the CDR3 DNA reads TGTGCCAGCAGCTTGACCGGGGGTAGGGGAGATACGCAGTATTTT.

In regard to this clone: The sample contains more than one DNA sequence encoding this CDR3. V is TRBV18 and J is TRBJ2-2; the match to TRBD1 covers 8 bases. Germline CDR1 and CDR2: KGHSH and LQKENI. The CDR3 is 15 amino acids. The ends lost 3 bases at V and 3 bases at J; junction bases unmatched: 3. Here the CDR3 DNA reads TGTGCCAGCTCACCGCAGGGGGCGGACACCGGGGAGCTGTTTTTT. Amino acids: CASSPQGADTGELFF.

The chain uses TRBV18 and TRBJ1-2; D is unresolved. This CDR3 is built from 12 residues. Germline CDR1 is KGHSH and CDR2 is LQKENI. The V and J ends lost 4 bases and 2 bases respectively, with 5 bases between them. The CDR3 DNA reads as TGTGCCAGCTCACTAGACAACTATGGCTACACCTTC. It codes for CASSLDNYGYTF.

The chain joins TRBV4-1 to TRBJ1-2; 8 nucleotides line up with TRBD1. With 0 bases clipped from V and 8 bases from J, the junction kept 11 bases outside the gene matches. This CDR3 has 16 amino acids. Germline values: CDR1 MGHRA, CDR2 YSYEKL. The CDR3: CASSQDLNRGSRGYTF. As DNA, the CDR3 is TGCGCCAGCAGCCAAGATCTAAACAGGGGGTCGAGGGGCTACACCTTC.

This chain uses TRBV5-4 with TRBJ2-2; D gene uncertain. The CDR3 contains 15 residues. Trimming stripped 4 bases from V and 6 bases from J, with 16 bases between. Germline values: CDR1 SGHNT, CDR2 YYREEE (reference sequence). The CDR3 bases are TGTGCCAGCAGCCCCAGAGGTGACCGCGCCGGGGAGCTGTTTTTT. It specifies CASSPRGDRAGELFF.

The V gene is TRBV9, the J gene TRBJ2-7, with unresolved D. The germline V and J ends were trimmed by 4 bases and 11 bases, with 19 bases remaining between them. The CDR3 contains 13 residues. CDR1 SGDLS and CDR2 YYNGEE come from the germline V gene. The CDR3 protein is CASSPIDDQAKYF. CDR3 DNA sequence: TGTGCCAGCAGCCCGATCGACGACCAGGCAAAGTACTTC. The full variable domain, with the rest looked up from reference TRBV9 and TRBJ2-7, is DSGVTQTPKHLITATGQRVTLRCSPRSGDLSVYWYQQSLDQGLQFLIQYYNGEERAKGNILERFSAQQFPDLHSELNLSSLELGDSALYFCASSPIDDQAKYFGPGTRLTVT.

The chain carries TRBV19 and TRBJ1-1; 7 nucleotides line up with TRBD1. Looked up from germline, CDR1 is LNHDA and CDR2 is SQIVND (reference sequence). Trimming at V came to 4 bases and at J to 1 base, leaving 15 bases not matched to a gene. The CDR3 loop spans 18 amino acids. This CDR3 reads CASSTKRQGSWGNTEAFF. In nucleotides, the CDR3 is TGTGCCAGTAGTACGAAACGACAGGGTAGCTGGGGGAACACTGAAGCTTTCTTT.

The genes are TRBV5-6 and TRBJ2-7; 8 positions agree with TRBD1. Germline V gene lookup returns CDR1 SGHDT and CDR2 YYEEEE. V dropped 4 bases and J dropped 0; count of bases not matched to a gene: 6. There are 15 residues in the CDR3. The CDR3 sequence: CASSPGQGFSYEQYF. The CDR3 DNA is TGTGCCAGCAGCCCTGGACAGGGTTTCTCCTACGAGCAGTACTTC.

This clone occurred once. The J gene is TRBJ2-3, the V gene TRBV14; 10 positions match TRBD2. V was pared by 3 bases and J by 2 bases, with 5 bases of the junction left unmatched. Per germline, CDR1 SGHDN and CDR2 FVKESK. This CDR3 has 16 amino acids. The CDR3 bases are TGTGCCAGCAGCCATCCCGGGACTAGCGTCACAGATACGCAGTATTTT. Protein product: CASSHPGTSVTDTQYF.

The CDR3 loop reads CASSQPGQGKTDTQYF. The CDR3 coding sequence is TGTGCCAGCAGCCAGCCGGGACAGGGTAAAACAGATACGCAGTATTTT. This chain connects TRBV5-8 to TRBJ2-3; TRBD1 matches at 9 bases. The CDR3 totals 16 residues. The germline V gene has CDR1 SGHTS and CDR2 YDEGEE. V gave up 4 bases and J gave up 3 bases; unmatched junction bases: 9.

On this clone itself: The same CDR3 is also encoded by other DNA sequences in this sample. J is TRBJ1-1 and V is TRBV30; D not resolved. V lost 0 bases to trimming and J lost 2 bases, with 4 bases between them. The germline gives CDR1 GTSNPN, CDR2 SVGIG (reference sequence). This CDR3 comprises 12 residues. This chain's CDR3 is CAWSVSNTEAFF. CDR3 bases: TGTGCCTGGAGTGTCAGTAACACTGAAGCTTTCTTT.

The chain uses TRBV6-5 and TRBJ2-7; D not resolved. The CDR3 covers 13 residues. The ends were cut back, 6 bases at V and 0 bases at J, with 9 bases in the middle. Germline V gives CDR1 MNHEY, CDR2 SVGAGI. CDR3 amino acids: CASRQTVSYEQYF. For the CDR3, the DNA is TGTGCCAGCAGACAGACGGTCTCCTACGAGCAGTACTTC.

Notes on this clone: Other DNA sequences in this sample translate to the same CDR3. The chain is built from TRBV20-1 and TRBJ2-1; D is unclear. V dropped 3 bases and J dropped 8 bases, with 8 bases sitting between them. There are 11 residues in the CDR3. Per germline, CDR1 DFQATT and CDR2 SNEGSKA (reference sequence). The DNA for the CDR3 is TGCAGTGCTAGGGATTTGGATGAGCAGTTCTTC. Translating gives CSARDLDEQFF.

This clone came up a few times. Within the sample, other DNA sequences also encode this same CDR3. This chain links TRBV5-1 with TRBJ1-5; possibly TRBD1 for D (5 bases). Per germline, CDR1 SGHRS and CDR2 YFSETQ. CDR3 size: 15 residues. The V and J ends lost 0 bases and 2 bases respectively, with 9 bases between them. The CDR3: CASSLAGTGNQPQHF. The CDR3 DNA reads TGCGCCAGCAGCTTGGCGGGGACCGGCAATCAGCCCCAGCATTTT. Full variable domain (rest looked up from reference TRBV5-1 and TRBJ1-5): KAGVTQTPRYLIKTRGQQVTLSCSPISGHRSVSWYQQTPGQGLQFLFEYFSETQRNKGNFPGRFSGRQFSNSRSEMNVSTLELGDSALYLCASSLAGTGNQPQHFGDGTRLSIL.

The genes are TRBV2 and TRBJ1-5, with 10 bases identical to TRBD1. Germline V gives CDR1 SNHLY, CDR2 FYNNEI. V was pared by 4 bases and J by 5 bases, with 2 bases of the junction left unmatched. The CDR3 totals 14 residues. CDR3 DNA sequence: TGTGCCAGCAGTGTCGGGACAGGGGATCAGCCCCAGCATTTT. This sequence encodes CASSVGTGDQPQHF.

The table lists this clone with a count of one. The chain carries TRBV7-2 and TRBJ2-7, with D unclear. This CDR3 spans 12 amino acids. Trimming took 3 bases from V and 6 from J, leaving 9 bases between them. Germline CDR1 is SGHTA and CDR2 is FQGNSA. The CDR3 loop reads CASSFMGSEQYF. In nucleotides, the CDR3 is TGTGCCAGCAGCTTTATGGGATCCGAGCAGTACTTC.

This chain uses TRBV5-5 with TRBJ1-5, with D perhaps matching TRBD1 (6 bases). The CDR3 is made up of 13 amino acids. Germline CDR1 reads SGHKS; CDR2 reads YYEKEE (reference sequence). Trimming cost V 1 base and J 8 bases, with 10 bases left between them. CDR3 residues: CASSLTGFEPQHF. DNA of the CDR3: TGTGCCAGCAGCTTGACAGGGTTCGAGCCCCAGCATTTT.

The genes are TRBV5-1 and TRBJ2-1; D may be TRBD2 (6 bases). Trimming stripped 2 bases from V and 7 bases from J, with 13 bases between. The CDR3 totals 14 residues. Germline V CDR1 and CDR2: SGHRS, YFSETQ. CDR3 in DNA: TGCGCCAGCAGCTTAGCAGCGGGTATAAATGAGCAGTTCTTC. Translation gives CASSLAAGINEQFF.